The 10 T cell receptor beta chains listed next were all sequenced from one sample in a study of blood T cell repertoires in COVID-19. Profiled with immunoSEQ multiplex PCR; TCRdb holds only in-frame clones, not every one. The data show 360,000 or so clones, 89% seen once. The material sequenced was peripheral blood. These receptors all come from an older woman with COVID-19, enrolled during active disease.

The chain combines TRBV6-1 with TRBJ2-3; a possible D gene is TRBD2 (7 bases). From germline, CDR1 is MNHNS and CDR2 SASEGT. The CDR3 loop spans 15 amino acids. The V and J ends lost 0 bases and 2 bases respectively, with 9 bases between them. The CDR3 sequence: CASSEAGGHTDTQYF. The DNA of the CDR3 is TGTGCCAGCAGTGAAGCGGGGGGGCACACAGATACGCAGTATTTT.

This chain joins TRBV6-1 and TRBJ2-3, with D possibly matching TRBD1 (5 bases). The CDR3 sequence is 17 residues long. V lost 4 bases, J lost 2 bases, and 19 bases lay in between. Germline values: CDR1 MNHNS, CDR2 SASEGT. CDR3 DNA: TGTGCCAGCAGTGGGGGCGGTGCACTCGAAAACACAGATACGCAGTATTTT. This encodes CASSGGGALENTDTQYF.

The rearrangement links TRBV18 to TRBJ2-7; TRBD1 matches 9 bases. Germline lookup yields CDR1 KGHSH and CDR2 LQKENI. The CDR3 loop spans 14 amino acids. V was pared by 0 bases and J by 3 bases, with 0 bases of the junction left unmatched. The CDR3 region has the DNA TGTGCCAGCTCACCACCGGACAGGGGCTACGAGCAGTACTTC. Translating it yields CASSPPDRGYEQYF. Full variable domain (missing parts from reference TRBV18 and TRBJ2-7): NAGVMQNPRHLVRRRGQEARLRCSPMKGHSHVYWYRQLPEEGLKFMVYLQKENIIDESGMPKERFSAEFPKEGPSILRIQQVVRGDSAAYFCASSPPDRGYEQYFGPGTRLTVT.

The genes are TRBV5-1 and TRBJ2-3, with D perhaps TRBD2 (5 bases). CDR1 and CDR2 from the germline V gene are SGHRS and YFSETQ. CDR3 size: 15 residues. The V end lost 5 bases, the J end lost 0 bases, and 13 bases lay between the germline ends. The CDR3 DNA reads TGCGCCAGCAGACTGGCAACTAGAAGCACAGATACGCAGTATTTT. This translates into CASRLATRSTDTQYF.

In this sample, this clone turned up once. The chain links TRBV6-2 or TRBV6-3 to TRBJ1-1, with a tentative D call TRBD1 (6 bases). This CDR3 has 11 residues. V was cut by 6 bases and J by 9 bases, with 11 bases left in between. Germline V gene sequence: CDR1 MNHEY, CDR2 SVGEGT. Here the CDR3 reads CASSIGQKAFF. Here the CDR3 DNA reads TGTGCCAGCAGCATAGGACAGAAAGCTTTCTTT.

This sequence joins TRBV2 and TRBJ1-4; D unresolved. The CDR3 has 13 residues. Trimming took off 7 bases at V and 5 bases at J, with 11 bases between the two ends. Per the germline V gene, CDR1 is SNHLY and CDR2 is FYNNEI. CDR3 nucleotide sequence: TGTGCCAGCAACCGGGGAGGGAATGAAAAACTGTTTTTT. This encodes CASNRGGNEKLFF.

The chain links TRBV6-6 to TRBJ1-3; TRBD1 matches 9 bases. There are 13 residues in the CDR3. From germline, CDR1 is MNHNY and CDR2 SVGAGI (reference sequence). V was clipped by 7 bases and J by 4 bases; unmatched bases: 2. CDR3 coding DNA: TGTGCCAGCAATGACAGGGGGGGAAACACCATATATTTT. Its translation: CASNDRGGNTIYF.

V and J are TRBV25-1 and TRBJ2-7, with D perhaps matching TRBD2 (5 bases). This CDR3 has 12 residues. In germline, CDR1 is MGHDK, CDR2 SYGVNS. V lost 6 bases and J 2 bases, leaving 8 bases between the germline ends. The CDR3 region is CASSPGAYEQYF. For the CDR3, the DNA is TGTGCCAGCAGCCCCGGGGCCTACGAGCAGTACTTC.

V usage is TRBV18 and J usage is TRBJ1-4, with 8 bases aligning to TRBD1. The CDR3 is made up of 18 amino acids. Germline CDR1 and CDR2: KGHSH and LQKENI. V was clipped by 2 bases and J by 1 base; unmatched bases: 9. CDR3 coding DNA: TGTGCCAGCTCACCAAGCAGGGGGCGAACGGGAACTAATGAAAAACTGTTTTTT. Translation: CASSPSRGRTGTNEKLFF.

This clone was seen just once. J is TRBJ1-4 and V is TRBV12-2. TRBV12-2 is recorded as a pseudogene. The CDR3 has 17 residues. CDR3 DNA sequence: TGTGCAAGTCGCTTAGCGAGGGAAGGTACAACTAATGAAAAACTGTTTTTT. This encodes CASRLAREGTTNEKLFF.